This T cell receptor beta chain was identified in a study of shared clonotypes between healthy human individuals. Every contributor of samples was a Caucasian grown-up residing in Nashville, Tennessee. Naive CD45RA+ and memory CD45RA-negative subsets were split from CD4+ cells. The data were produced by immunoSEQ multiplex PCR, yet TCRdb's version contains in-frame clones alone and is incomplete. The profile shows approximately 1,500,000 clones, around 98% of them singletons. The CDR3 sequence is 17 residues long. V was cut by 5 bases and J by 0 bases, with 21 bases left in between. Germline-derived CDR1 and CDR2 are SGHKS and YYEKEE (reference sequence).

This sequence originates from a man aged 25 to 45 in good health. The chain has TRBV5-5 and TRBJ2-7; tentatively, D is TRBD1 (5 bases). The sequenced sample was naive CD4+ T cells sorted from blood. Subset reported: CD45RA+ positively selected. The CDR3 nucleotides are TGTGCCAGCAGGCTGACAGTCGTTGCCAGGAGCTCCTACGAGCAGTACTTC. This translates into CASRLTVVARSSYEQYF.